Given below is one TCR beta chain in context. Study processing details: The assay estimated nucleated cells by amplifying reference gene primers. TCRdb's table, derived via immunoSEQ multiplex PCR, lists solely in-frame clones and lacks some. V and J calls and clone size are those listed in that table; D and trimming were worked out from the DNA. This sample has more than 95,000 clones, with approximately 87% found just once. Germline values: CDR1 LNHDA, CDR2 SQIVND (reference sequence). The CDR3 is 14 residues long. V lost 3 bases to trimming and J lost 4 bases, with 12 bases between them. This record comes from a study of blood T cell repertoires in COVID-19. About the research overall: COVID-19 samples collected from the United States, Italy and Spain covered acute and convalescent phases. In each case, the material was cDNA or gDNA derived from T cells, B-cell-depleted T cells, or PBMCs.

The sequence was obtained from a man aged 30 to 45 with acute or convalescent COVID-19. The chain links TRBV19 to TRBJ2-5, with D maybe TRBD2 (6 bases). Sequencing was carried out using peripheral blood. The CDR3 spells CASSMLVGGETQYF. The CDR3 bases are TGTGCCAGTAGTATGCTTGTGGGGGGAGAGACCCAGTACTTC.